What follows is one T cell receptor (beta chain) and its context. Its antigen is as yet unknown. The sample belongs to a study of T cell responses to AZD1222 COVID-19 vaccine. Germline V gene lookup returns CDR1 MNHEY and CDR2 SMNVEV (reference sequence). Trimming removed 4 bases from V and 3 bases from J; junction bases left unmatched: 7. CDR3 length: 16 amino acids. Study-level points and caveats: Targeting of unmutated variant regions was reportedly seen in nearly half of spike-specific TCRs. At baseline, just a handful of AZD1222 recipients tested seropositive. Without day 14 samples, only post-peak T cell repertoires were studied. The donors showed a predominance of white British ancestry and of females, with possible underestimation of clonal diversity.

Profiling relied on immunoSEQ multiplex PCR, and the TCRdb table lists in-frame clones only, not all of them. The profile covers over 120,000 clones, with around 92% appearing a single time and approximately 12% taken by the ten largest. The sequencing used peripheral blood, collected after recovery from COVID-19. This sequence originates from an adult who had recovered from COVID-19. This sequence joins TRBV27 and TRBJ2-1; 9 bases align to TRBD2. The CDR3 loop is CASSSVSGSHYNEQFF. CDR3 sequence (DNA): TGTGCCAGCAGTTCCGTTAGCGGGAGCCACTACAATGAGCAGTTCTTC.